Given below is one T cell receptor (beta chain) in context. The target antigen is unknown. The germline gives CDR1 KGHDR, CDR2 SFDVKD. The germline V and J ends were trimmed by 5 bases and 2 bases, with 19 bases remaining between them. This CDR3 has 17 residues. This sample is part of a study of T-cell memory formation after mild COVID-19. Study-wide context: TCR clusters were largely donor specific. Notes on the study in general: Contracting CD4+ clones sat mainly in CM and EM; CD8+ in EMRA. Nothing showed for sure that second-wave clones peaking on day 37 were SARS-CoV-2 specific. Clones shrinking between day 15 and 85 showed a balanced CD4/CD8 split, and those that grew later tilted toward CD4+.

Each CDR3 protein gets one entry after TCRdb re-called the 5' RACE reads with MiXCR. The table shows around 400,000 distinct CDR3 sequences, with 24% occurring only once. Sequenced: PBMCs or a T cell subset sorted from them (not recorded which). The gene calls are TRBV24-1 and TRBJ2-3; D is perhaps TRBD2 (6 bases). This sequence originates from an adult woman who had mild COVID-19 (a few samples of this study predate the infection). Cell type and time point are not known. The CDR3 spells CATSAGMGGSNTDTQYF. Here the CDR3 DNA reads TGTGCCACCAGTGCGGGTATGGGGGGATCGAACACAGATACGCAGTATTTT.